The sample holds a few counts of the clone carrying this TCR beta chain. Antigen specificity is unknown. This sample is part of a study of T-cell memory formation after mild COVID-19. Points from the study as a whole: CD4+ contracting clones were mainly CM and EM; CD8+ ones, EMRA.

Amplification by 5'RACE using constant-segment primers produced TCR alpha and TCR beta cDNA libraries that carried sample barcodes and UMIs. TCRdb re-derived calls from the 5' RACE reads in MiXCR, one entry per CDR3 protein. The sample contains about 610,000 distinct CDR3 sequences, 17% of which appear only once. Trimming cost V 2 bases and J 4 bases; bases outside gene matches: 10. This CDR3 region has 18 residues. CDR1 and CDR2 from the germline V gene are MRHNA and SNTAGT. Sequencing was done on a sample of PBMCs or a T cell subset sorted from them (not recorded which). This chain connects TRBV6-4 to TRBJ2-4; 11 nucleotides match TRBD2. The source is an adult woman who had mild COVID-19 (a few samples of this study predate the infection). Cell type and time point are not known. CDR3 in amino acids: CASSDPTSGTSGKNIQYF. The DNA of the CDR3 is TGTGCCAGCAGTGACCCCACCTCCGGGACTAGCGGAAAAAACATTCAGTACTTC.